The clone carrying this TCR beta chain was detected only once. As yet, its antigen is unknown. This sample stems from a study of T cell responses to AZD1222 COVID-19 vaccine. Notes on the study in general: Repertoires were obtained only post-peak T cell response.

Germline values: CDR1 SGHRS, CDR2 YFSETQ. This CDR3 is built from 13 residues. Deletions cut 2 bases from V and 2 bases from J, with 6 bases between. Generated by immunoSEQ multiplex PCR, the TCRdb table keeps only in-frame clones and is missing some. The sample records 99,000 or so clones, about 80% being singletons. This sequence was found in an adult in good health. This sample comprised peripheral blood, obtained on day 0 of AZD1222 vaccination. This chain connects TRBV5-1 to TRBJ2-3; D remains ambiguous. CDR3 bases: TGCGCCAGCAGCTTCGGCCACACAGATACGCAGTATTTT. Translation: CASSFGHTDTQYF.